This TCR beta chain stems from a study of T cells in Graves' hyperthyroidism and ophthalmopathy. Turning to the study itself: Peripheral blood sampling occurred at initial diagnosis, before any treatment.

Isolation of PBMCs was performed on 10 ml fresh peripheral blood. This CDR3 contains 13 residues. CDR1 is LGHDT and CDR2 is YNNKEL in the germline V gene (reference sequence). Many counts were recorded for this clonotype. Sequence at one end of the junction differs from germline and may be a read error. TCR beta CDR3 regions were amplified from RNA transcripts. When the TCR CDR3 underwent first-round RT-PCR, the HTBI primer set was used. In TCRdb, the multiplex PCR reads were re-called with MiXCR into one record per CDR3 protein. The table has a few hundred thousand distinct CDR3 sequences, approximately 14% seen once.

The J gene is TRBJ2-7, the V gene TRBV3-1; 7 nucleotides align to TRBD2. Sequencing input: blood. This TCR was sampled from a woman aged 30 to 39 with Graves' ophthalmopathy. The CDR3 loop is CASSQEEGGREDF. CDR3 sequence (DNA): TGTGCCAGCAGCCAAGAGGAGGGTGGCCGGGAGGACTTC.